This TCR beta chain was sequenced during a study of T cell changes during pregnancy in multiple sclerosis. Data came from immunoSEQ multiplex PCR; TCRdb stores just in-frame clones and leaves some out. This repertoire shows roughly 84,000 clones, around 93% found once; its top ten account for about 1.4%. The CDR3 extends over 15 amino acids. Germline-derived CDR1 and CDR2 are LNHDA and SQIVND (reference sequence). V shed 4 bases, J shed 8 bases, and the junction held 5 bases outside the gene matches. The material sequenced was peripheral blood, taken in the third trimester of pregnancy. The chain has TRBV19 and TRBJ2-1, with TRBD2 matching over 13 bases. The sequence was collected from a female donor in good health, enrolled as a control in a pregnancy study. CDR3 region: CASSKGTSGADEQFF. The CDR3 DNA sequence: TGTGCCAGTAGTAAGGGGACTAGCGGGGCCGATGAGCAGTTCTTC.